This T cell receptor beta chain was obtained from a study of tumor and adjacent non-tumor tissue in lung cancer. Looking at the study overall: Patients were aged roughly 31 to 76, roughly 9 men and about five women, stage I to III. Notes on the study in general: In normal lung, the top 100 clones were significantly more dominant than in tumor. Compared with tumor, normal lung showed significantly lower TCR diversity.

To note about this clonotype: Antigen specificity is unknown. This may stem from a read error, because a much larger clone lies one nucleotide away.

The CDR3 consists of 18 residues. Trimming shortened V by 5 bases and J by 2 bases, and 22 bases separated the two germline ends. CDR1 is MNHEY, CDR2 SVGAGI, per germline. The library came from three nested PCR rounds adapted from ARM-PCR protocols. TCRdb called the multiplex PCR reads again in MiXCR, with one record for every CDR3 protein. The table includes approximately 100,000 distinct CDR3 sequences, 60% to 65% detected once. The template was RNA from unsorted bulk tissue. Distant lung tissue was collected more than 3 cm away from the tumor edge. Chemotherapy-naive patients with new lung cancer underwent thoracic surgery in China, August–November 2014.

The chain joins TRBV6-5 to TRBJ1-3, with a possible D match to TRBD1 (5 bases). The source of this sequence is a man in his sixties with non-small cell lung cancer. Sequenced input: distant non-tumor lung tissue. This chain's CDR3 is CASSTGTFGGIPGNTIYF. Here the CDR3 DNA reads TGTGCCAGCAGTACGGGGACCTTCGGGGGTATCCCTGGAAACACCATATATTTT.